This TCR beta chain comes out of a study of blood T cell repertoires in COVID-19 (dated by TCRdb to about 2020). For context, the study as a whole: The collaborator samples originated in the United States, Italy and Spain and spanned the acute and convalescent phases of COVID-19. Samples came from the ongoing ImmuneRACE study (first 160 participants) plus 1,254 subjects from 6 global collaborators. The dataset comprised deeply sampled blood TCRbeta repertoires from subjects exposed to, actively infected with, or recovered from COVID-19. The repertoires were released in a freely available public database intended as a resource for research on the immune response to SARS-CoV-2. The material from the prospective study consisted of cDNA or gDNA derived from T cells, B-cell-depleted T cells, or PBMCs. HLA class I and class II types, where available, came from metadata supplied by the sample provider rather than from assay-based typing. The sample metadata nearly always contained a de-identified subject ID, COVID-19 status, age in years and sex. The paper as a whole reports these results and caveats: Clinical and demographic metadata were provided uncurated, with the amount varying by source and participant.

From the germline V gene (reference sequence), CDR1 is SGHKS and CDR2 is YYEKEE. Unmatched junction bases come to 6, with V trimmed by 0 bases and J by 7 bases. The CDR3 sequence holds 15 residues, the cysteine and phenylalanine included. The only DNA kept is the CDR3, 45 bases in frame from the first base. Comment on this clone: Its cognate antigen has yet to be identified. The record has no base qualities; no much larger clone is one base away.

The immunoSEQ Assay, a bias-controlled multiplex PCR, was used to amplify TCRbeta CDR3 regions from genomic DNA. The original methods were these. Nucleated cell counts per sample were estimated from amplification of reference gene primers within the assay. To quantify the absolute abundance of each unique TCRbeta CDR3 rearrangement, sequence reads were collapsed and filtered. For each sample, productive Simpson clonality was calculated by taking the square root of Simpson's diversity index across productive rearrangements. Held by TCRdb, this immuneACCESS table contains in-frame sequences only and omits some clones. Under half of the omission traces to an unresolved V gene where checked; the cause of the rest is unknown. V and J calls and clone size are those listed in that table; D and trimming were worked out from the DNA. The sample table contains some 240,000 clones; only one count was recorded for around 83% of them. Of the sample, less than 8.5% is held by the ten largest clones.

Participants in the prospective study were enrolled through a virtual design, were aged roughly 18 to 90 years, and lived in roughly 24 United States geographic areas. To assign participants to cohorts, the prospective study relied on clinical history that participants themselves reported in a screening survey and a study questionnaire. A participant counted as exposed if, within 2 weeks of entering the study, that participant had been in contact with someone who had a PCR-confirmed or clinician-diagnosed COVID-19 case. In the prospective study, mobile phlebotomists collected whole blood, serum and a nasopharyngeal or oropharyngeal swab from each participant. Additional blood draws and questionnaires over an approximately two-month period could optionally be provided by prospective study participants. Before DNA extraction, prospective study blood samples were shipped either frozen or at room temperature.

The clonotype originates from a woman in her fifties or sixties who had been exposed to COVID-19. The rearrangement combines TRBV5-5 with TRBJ2-2; TRBD1 agrees with 7 junctional bases. The specimen was PBMCs or T cells enriched from blood (not recorded which). The sequenced DNA is TGTGCCAGCAGCTTGGCAGGGACAGATATCGGGGAGCTGTTTTTT. Translated, it reads CASSLAGTDIGELFF.